One and the same sample provided the 23 T cell receptor beta chains below, sequenced in a study of ipilimumab plus nivolumab after autologous stem cell transplantation. Here immunoSEQ multiplex PCR was the method, and the copy in TCRdb shows in-frame clones only, minus some. The repertoire holds roughly 45,000 clones, with more than 70% as singletons. The material sequenced was PBMCs, taken in a trial of ipilimumab plus nivolumab as post-transplant consolidation. These receptor sequences come from a male donor with multiple myeloma.

CDR3 sequence reads: CASSVNRGWETQYF. The CDR3 DNA reads TGTGCCAGCAGCGTAAACAGGGGATGGGAGACCCAGTACTTC. This rearrangement joins TRBV5-4 to TRBJ2-5; 7 bases agree with TRBD1. The CDR3 is made up of 14 amino acids. Germline loops: CDR1 SGHNT, CDR2 YYREEE (reference sequence). Losses at the gene ends were 4 bases for V and 5 bases for J; bases not matched to a gene: 8.

This chain uses TRBV5-1 with TRBJ2-7; 9 nucleotides line up with TRBD1. Germline CDR1 is SGHRS and CDR2 is YFSETQ. This CDR3 comprises 15 residues. With V trimmed by 4 bases and J by 0 bases, 5 bases remained unmatched. The CDR3 nucleotides read TGCGCCAGCAGCCCGGGACAGGGCTACTCCTACGAGCAGTACTTC. As protein: CASSPGQGYSYEQYF. Looking up the rest from reference TRBV5-1 and TRBJ2-7 gives the full variable domain: KAGVTQTPRYLIKTRGQQVTLSCSPISGHRSVSWYQQTPGQGLQFLFEYFSETQRNKGNFPGRFSGRQFSNSRSEMNVSTLELGDSALYLCASSPGQGYSYEQYFGPGTRLTVT.

The chain couples TRBV19 to TRBJ1-2, with unresolved D. CDR1 is LNHDA and CDR2 is SQIVND in the germline V gene (reference sequence). The CDR3 sequence is 13 residues long. V lost 1 base to trimming and J lost 5 bases, with 8 bases between them. The CDR3 here is CASSIGLGYGYTF. The CDR3 DNA reads as TGTGCCAGTAGTATAGGACTCGGGTATGGCTACACCTTC.

The rearrangement uses TRBV29-1 and TRBJ1-2; weak D call: TRBD1 (5 bases). CDR3 length: 12 amino acids. The germline CDR1 and CDR2 sequences are SQVTM and ANQGSEA. V lost 1 base and J lost 4, with 7 bases in between. Here the CDR3 reads CSVEGGGYGYTF. CDR3 DNA: TGCAGCGTTGAAGGGGGCGGCTATGGCTACACCTTC.

The chain is built from TRBV5-1 and TRBJ2-3; 10 nucleotides line up with TRBD1. Germline trimming cut 3 bases from V and 5 bases from J; bases unmatched to any gene: 3. This CDR3 contains 14 residues. CDR1 and CDR2 from the germline V gene are SGHRS and YFSETQ. The CDR3 region has the DNA TGCGCCAGCAGCTACGGGACAGGGGAAGATACGCAGTATTTT. The encoded protein is CASSYGTGEDTQYF. Combining the CDR3 with reference TRBV5-1 and TRBJ2-3 gives the whole variable domain KAGVTQTPRYLIKTRGQQVTLSCSPISGHRSVSWYQQTPGQGLQFLFEYFSETQRNKGNFPGRFSGRQFSNSRSEMNVSTLELGDSALYLCASSYGTGEDTQYFGPGTRLTVL.

The chain links TRBV27 to TRBJ2-7; TRBD2 matches 7 bases. Trimming cost V 2 bases and J 0 bases; bases outside gene matches: 7. The CDR3 loop spans 16 amino acids. CDR1 and CDR2 (germline): MNHEY, SMNVEV (reference sequence). The CDR3 DNA follows: TGTGCCAGCAGTTTAAGGCCAGCGGGGATCTCCTACGAGCAGTACTTC. Translating gives CASSLRPAGISYEQYF.

The J gene is TRBJ2-6, the V gene TRBV7-9, with D uncertain. V was shortened by 5 bases and J by 2 bases, with 7 bases between the two germline ends. Germline CDR1 is SEHNR and CDR2 is FQNEAQ (reference sequence). The CDR3 contains 14 residues. The CDR3: CASSPQAGANVLTF. The CDR3 DNA is TGTGCCAGCAGCCCCCAGGCTGGGGCCAACGTCCTGACTTTC.

The V call is TRBV10-1, the J call TRBJ1-4; no firm D call. The CDR3 covers 14 residues. Germline loops: CDR1 WNHNN, CDR2 SYGVQD (reference sequence). V lost 0 bases, J lost 4 bases, and 6 bases lay in between. CDR3 in DNA: TGCGCCAGCAGTGAGTCTGCCAGTAATGAAAAACTGTTTTTT. It specifies CASSESASNEKLFF.

This chain uses TRBV7-2 with TRBJ1-1; D is unresolved. CDR1 SGHTA and CDR2 FQGNSA come from the germline V gene. This CDR3 is built from 14 residues. V was trimmed by 4 bases and J by 1 base, leaving 10 bases between them. This CDR3 is CASSSSGGNTEAFF. CDR3 nucleotide sequence: TGTGCCAGCAGCTCCTCAGGTGGGAACACTGAAGCTTTCTTT.

The chain uses TRBV9 and TRBJ1-5; TRBD1 matches at 8 bases. Germline lookup yields CDR1 SGDLS and CDR2 YYNGEE. The V gene end was trimmed by 4 bases and the J gene end by 2 bases; junction bases not matched to a gene: 5. The CDR3 contains 15 residues. Written as DNA, the CDR3 is TGTGCCAGCAGCCCCAGGGGGCTGGGCAATCAGCCCCAGCATTTT. Translated, it gives CASSPRGLGNQPQHF.

The chain links TRBV30 to TRBJ2-7; 7 nucleotides line up with TRBD2. The CDR3 is 13 residues long. Losses at the gene ends were 3 bases for V and 4 bases for J; bases not matched to a gene: 6. Germline V gives CDR1 GTSNPN, CDR2 SVGIG (reference sequence). The CDR3 reads CAWRVVGGYEQYF. For the CDR3, the DNA is TGTGCCTGGAGGGTGGTGGGGGGGTACGAGCAGTACTTC.

This chain connects TRBV28 to TRBJ2-5; D is perhaps TRBD1 (5 bases). CDR1 is MDHEN and CDR2 is SYDVKM in the germline V gene. The CDR3 has 15 amino acids. V was clipped by 3 bases and J by 1 base, with 12 bases between them. Here the CDR3 reads CASSFSGKGQETQYF. The DNA of the CDR3 is TGTGCCAGCAGTTTCTCAGGGAAGGGCCAAGAGACCCAGTACTTC.

This chain uses TRBV2 with TRBJ1-4; D gene unclear. This CDR3 has 14 amino acids. Germline CDR1 and CDR2: SNHLY and FYNNEI. V was trimmed by 3 bases and J by 4 bases, leaving 9 bases between them. In nucleotides, the CDR3 is TGTGCCAGCAGTGATGGCCCGCATAATGAAAAACTGTTTTTT. Protein sequence: CASSDGPHNEKLFF.

The chain joins TRBV27 to TRBJ1-2; weak D call: TRBD1 (6 bases). The CDR3 has 16 amino acids. The germline V and J ends were trimmed by 0 bases and 4 bases, with 15 bases remaining between them. CDR1 and CDR2 (germline): MNHEY, SMNVEV (reference sequence). The CDR3 sequence is CASSLSPPGDIYGYTF. The CDR3 nucleotides read TGTGCCAGCAGTTTATCGCCCCCGGGGGACATCTATGGCTACACCTTC.

The DNA of the CDR3 is TGTGCCAGCAGCGGGAGTTTAGTAACTAATGAAAAACTGTTTTTT. This codes for CASSGSLVTNEKLFF. The J gene is TRBJ1-4, the V gene TRBV9; no definite D call. CDR1 is SGDLS, CDR2 YYNGEE, per germline. There are 15 residues in the CDR3. V lost 3 bases and J 1 base, leaving 10 bases between the germline ends.

This rearrangement joins TRBV10-3 to TRBJ2-7; TRBD2 agrees at 8 bases. Germline CDR1 and CDR2: ENHRY and SYGVKD. This CDR3 has 15 residues. V was pared by 4 bases and J by 1 base, with 6 bases of the junction left unmatched. DNA of the CDR3: TGTGCCATCAGTGGGGGTAGCGGGATATCCTACGAGCAGTACTTC. This codes for CAISGGSGISYEQYF.

The chain links TRBV29-1 to TRBJ1-2; possibly TRBD1 for D (5 bases). The length of the CDR3 is 14 residues. V dropped 4 bases and J dropped 4 bases, with 16 bases sitting between them. From germline, CDR1 is SQVTM and CDR2 ANQGSEA. The CDR3: CSVGHGGVGYGYTF. The CDR3 nucleotides read TGCAGCGTTGGGCACGGGGGGGTAGGCTATGGCTACACCTTC. Full variable domain (missing parts from reference TRBV29-1 and TRBJ1-2): SAVISQKPSRDICQRGTSLTIQCQVDSQVTMMFWYRQQPGQSLTLIATANQGSEATYESGFVIDKFPISRPNLTFSTLTVSNMSPEDSSIYLCSVGHGGVGYGYTFGSGTRLTVV.

The rearrangement uses TRBV7-9 and TRBJ1-1, with D tentatively TRBD1 (5 bases). The CDR3 consists of 14 residues. Between the trimmed V and J ends, which lost 2 bases and 8 bases, there was a span of 15 bases. CDR1 and CDR2 from the germline V gene are SEHNR and FQNEAQ (reference sequence). In DNA, the CDR3 is TGTGCCAGCAGCTTACTGGGGACTCCGCCAGAAGCTTTCTTT. Protein: CASSLLGTPPEAFF.

The chain joins TRBV2 to TRBJ1-6, with 8 bases identical to TRBD1. CDR1 and CDR2 from the germline V gene are SNHLY and FYNNEI. The CDR3 runs to 15 residues. J was trimmed by 5 bases and V by 3 bases; bases with no gene match: 3. CDR3 residues: CASSEGGQDNSPLHF. CDR3 DNA: TGTGCCAGCAGTGAGGGGGGACAGGATAATTCACCCCTCCACTTT.

The J gene is TRBJ2-4, the V gene TRBV4-2; D possibly uses TRBD1 or TRBD2 (5 bases each). Germline V CDR1 and CDR2: LGHNA, YNFKEQ. V lost 2 bases and J 0 bases, leaving 14 bases between the germline ends. This CDR3 is 17 amino acids long. This CDR3 is CASSQHSGAEAKNIQYF. For the CDR3, the DNA is TGTGCCAGCAGCCAACACTCCGGGGCAGAAGCCAAAAACATTCAGTACTTC.

This chain uses TRBV7-3 with TRBJ2-1, with 8 bases matching TRBD1. Germline V gene data show CDR1 as SGHTA and CDR2 as FQGTGA. The length of the CDR3 is 19 residues. The V and J ends lost 5 bases and 5 bases, in that order; junction bases with no gene match: 20. The CDR3 bases are TGTGCCAGCAGCACAACCCGGGACAGGTCCCTCCGTTCACACAATGAGCAGTTCTTC. Translated, it gives CASSTTRDRSLRSHNEQFF.

The chain carries TRBV5-1 and TRBJ2-5; D is unclear. CDR3 size: 17 residues. Germline V gene sequence: CDR1 SGHRS, CDR2 YFSETQ. Trimming pared 0 bases from V and 5 bases from J, leaving 20 bases between. The CDR3 region has the DNA TGCGCCAGCAGCTTGGCCAGTGGAAGGTCCTCTAAGGAGACCCAGTACTTC. Translation: CASSLASGRSSKETQYF.

This clone was seen more than once but under ten times. V usage is TRBV28 and J usage is TRBJ1-1; tentative D call: TRBD1 (6 bases). The CDR3 spans 17 residues. Looked up from germline, CDR1 is MDHEN and CDR2 is SYDVKM. Deletions cut 2 bases from V and 0 bases from J, with 16 bases between. Here the CDR3 reads CASSLSGGAWLNTEAFF. The CDR3 region has the DNA TGTGCCAGCAGTTTAAGTGGGGGGGCTTGGTTGAACACTGAAGCTTTCTTT.